These 30 T cell receptor beta chains share one sample of origin, sequenced in a study of PD-L1 blockade in urothelial cancer. The method was immunoSEQ multiplex PCR; TCRdb's version includes in-frame clones alone and lacks a portion of them. The sample includes about 88,000 clones, approximately 90% seen only once; the top ten take 8.5% to 9.5%. Sequencing was performed on PBMCs, taken around atezolizumab (anti-PD-L1) treatment. The receptors shown here come from a man aged 60 to 75 with urothelial cancer.

In its sample, this clone is hyperexpanded. The chain couples TRBV6-5 to TRBJ1-2; the match to TRBD1 covers 9 bases. V was clipped by 0 bases and J by 1 base; unmatched bases: 3. This CDR3 spans 16 amino acids. Germline V lookup: CDR1 MNHEY, CDR2 SVGAGI. The CDR3 sequence is CASSYSRGQGNYGYTF. DNA of the CDR3: TGTGCCAGCAGTTACTCGAGGGGACAGGGTAACTATGGCTACACCTTC.

A single count supports this clone. The chain joins TRBV2 to TRBJ1-5; 8 bases line up with TRBD1. The V segment lost 5 bases and the J segment 6 bases; nucleotides outside the gene matches: 12. Germline V gene sequence: CDR1 SNHLY, CDR2 FYNNEI. CDR3 size: 16 residues. As DNA, the CDR3 is TGTGCCAGCAGTACTGCCCTGACAGGGGTGGGTCAGCCCCAGCATTTT. Its protein product is CASSTALTGVGQPQHF.

The chain combines TRBV7-2 with TRBJ2-3, with 7 bases aligning to TRBD2. There are 15 residues in the CDR3. With 0 bases clipped from V and 6 bases from J, the junction kept 6 bases outside the gene matches. CDR1 is SGHTA and CDR2 is FQGNSA in the germline V gene. The CDR3 reads CASSLAGGPSDTQYF. CDR3 in DNA: TGTGCCAGCAGCTTAGCGGGAGGGCCCTCGGATACGCAGTATTTT.

The CDR3 protein is CASSVGGVPKGEQFF. The DNA for the CDR3 is TGTGCCAGCAGCGTAGGGGGGGTCCCGAAAGGAGAGCAGTTCTTC. V usage is TRBV9 and J usage is TRBJ2-1, with a tentative D call TRBD2 (6 bases). Trimming removed 0 bases from V and 10 bases from J, with 17 bases in between. CDR1 is SGDLS, CDR2 YYNGEE, per germline. The CDR3 sequence is 15 residues long. The whole variable domain, filled in from reference TRBV9 and TRBJ2-1, reads DSGVTQTPKHLITATGQRVTLRCSPRSGDLSVYWYQQSLDQGLQFLIQYYNGEERAKGNILERFSAQQFPDLHSELNLSSLELGDSALYFCASSVGGVPKGEQFFGPGTRLTVL.

The chain uses TRBV7-6 and TRBJ2-5, with a possible D match to TRBD1 (5 bases). Germline V gives CDR1 SGHVS, CDR2 FNYEAQ. This CDR3 comprises 13 residues. With 3 bases removed from V and 5 bases from J, the gap between germline ends came to 10 bases. The CDR3 bases are TGTGCCAGCAGCTTTCAGGGCGTGGAGACCCAGTACTTC. Amino acids: CASSFQGVETQYF.

This chain uses TRBV5-1 with TRBJ1-1; D is ambiguous. Germline V lookup: CDR1 SGHRS, CDR2 YFSETQ. CDR3 length: 14 amino acids. The ends were cut back, 0 bases at V and 1 base at J, with 7 bases in the middle. CDR3 region: CASSLESRNTEAFF. CDR3 sequence (DNA): TGCGCCAGCAGCTTGGAAAGCCGGAACACTGAAGCTTTCTTT.

The chain carries TRBV5-6 and TRBJ2-7, with 7 nucleotides matching TRBD1. Germline assignment: CDR1 SGHDT and CDR2 YYEEEE. V shed 2 bases and J 1 base; nucleotides not matched to a gene: 3. CDR3 length equals 14 residues. CDR3 region: CASSFDRVSYEQYF. CDR3 nucleotides: TGTGCCAGCAGCTTTGACAGGGTGTCCTACGAGCAGTACTTC.

The chain carries TRBV9 and TRBJ2-6; D is possibly TRBD1 (5 bases). The V gene lost 3 bases and the J gene lost 1 base, with 5 bases spanning the gap. Germline V gives CDR1 SGDLS, CDR2 YYNGEE. This CDR3 has 14 residues. The CDR3: CASSAGSGANVLTF. DNA for the CDR3: TGTGCCAGCAGCGCAGGGTCTGGGGCCAACGTCCTGACTTTC.

The CDR3 sequence is CASSQETGVGEQYF. The CDR3 DNA is TGCGCCAGCAGCCAGGAAACAGGGGTAGGCGAGCAGTACTTC. The chain links TRBV4-3 to TRBJ2-7, with TRBD1 identical over 7 bases. The junction had 8 bases not matched to a gene; V was cut back by 3 bases and J by 6 bases. This CDR3 has 14 residues. CDR1 LGHNA and CDR2 YSLEER come from the germline V gene.

The chain combines TRBV20-1 with TRBJ1-2; TRBD1 matches at 8 bases. The CDR3 sequence is 11 residues long. The trim removed 8 bases at V and 6 bases at J, leaving 5 bases unmatched. From germline, CDR1 is DFQATT and CDR2 SNEGSKA (reference sequence). As DNA, the CDR3 is TGCAGTCCATCACAGGGGGATGGCTACACCTTC. Its translation: CSPSQGDGYTF.

The gene calls are TRBV5-1 and TRBJ2-5, with D possibly TRBD1 on 5 matching bases. The CDR3 has 15 residues. Germline V gene sequence: CDR1 SGHRS, CDR2 YFSETQ. Trimming pared 2 bases from V and 1 base from J, leaving 12 bases between. CDR3 loop: CASSLQVPSQETQYF. The CDR3 DNA reads as TGCGCCAGCAGCTTACAGGTCCCATCCCAAGAGACCCAGTACTTC.

This sequence joins TRBV19 and TRBJ1-4; D remains ambiguous. CDR1 LNHDA and CDR2 SQIVND come from the germline V gene (reference sequence). V shed 3 bases and J shed 6 bases, with 11 bases lying between them. There are 14 residues in the CDR3. This CDR3 reads CASSIGRNYEKLFF. The DNA of the CDR3 is TGTGCCAGTAGTATCGGCAGGAACTATGAAAAACTGTTTTTT.

The chain is built from TRBV6-5 and TRBJ1-2; possibly TRBD1 for D (5 bases). CDR1 MNHEY and CDR2 SVGAGI come from the germline V gene. The CDR3 extends over 13 amino acids. Trimming took off 6 bases at V and 4 bases at J, with 12 bases between the two ends. CDR3 region: CASRRGLGYGYTF. Written as DNA, the CDR3 is TGTGCCAGCAGACGGGGACTTGGCTATGGCTACACCTTC.

This chain links TRBV6-1 with TRBJ1-5; TRBD1 might be the D (5 bases). V gave up 2 bases and J gave up 5 bases, with 10 bases separating them. The germline V gene has CDR1 MNHNS and CDR2 SASEGT. The length of the CDR3 is 14 residues. Written as DNA, the CDR3 is TGTGCCAGCAGTGAACCCACAGGAGATCAGCCCCAGCATTTT. Translated: CASSEPTGDQPQHF.

The J gene is TRBJ1-5, the V gene TRBV2; D not resolved. CDR3 length: 15 amino acids. Germline V gene data show CDR1 as SNHLY and CDR2 as FYNNEI. Trimming took 5 bases from V and 3 from J, leaving 14 bases between them. CDR3 bases: TGTGCCAGCAGTCCTCTCGGGGAAGCCAATCAGCCCCAGCATTTT. Its protein product is CASSPLGEANQPQHF. Variable domain in full (rest from reference TRBV2 and TRBJ1-5): EPEVTQTPSHQVTQMGQEVILRCVPISNHLYFYWYRQILGQKVEFLVSFYNNEISEKSEIFDDQFSVERPDGSNFTLKIRSTKLEDSAMYFCASSPLGEANQPQHFGDGTRLSIL.

The chain has TRBV11-2 and TRBJ1-2, with D possibly matching TRBD1 (6 bases). Germline CDR1 is SGHAT and CDR2 is FQNNGV. V lost 4 bases and J 3 bases, leaving 12 bases between the germline ends. The CDR3 runs 14 residues. The CDR3 DNA follows: TGTGCCAGCAGCTCCGCCAGGGGCGACTATGGCTACACCTTC. It translates to CASSSARGDYGYTF.

The chain uses TRBV5-1 and TRBJ2-2; a possible D gene is TRBD1 (6 bases). The CDR3 is 16 amino acids. Germline loops: CDR1 SGHRS, CDR2 YFSETQ. V was clipped by 4 bases and J by 0 bases, with 13 bases between them. The CDR3 DNA reads as TGCGCCAGCAGCCCCCTCAGGGGCCCGAACACCGGGGAGCTGTTTTTT. The encoded protein is CASSPLRGPNTGELFF.

CDR3 sequence: CASSQGTGSDYGYTF. CDR3 bases: TGCGCCAGCAGCCAAGGGACAGGGAGTGACTATGGCTACACCTTC. The rearrangement links TRBV4-1 to TRBJ1-2; 8 bases align to TRBD1. Trimming removed 1 base from V and 3 bases from J; junction bases left unmatched: 4. CDR1 is MGHRA and CDR2 is YSYEKL in the germline V gene. The CDR3 runs 15 residues.

The chain recombines TRBV5-1 with TRBJ2-7; 11 bases map to TRBD2. Per germline, CDR1 SGHRS and CDR2 YFSETQ. The CDR3 covers 15 residues. The V segment lost 4 bases and the J segment 6 bases; nucleotides outside the gene matches: 9. The CDR3 loop is CASSSGTSGVSEQYF. The CDR3 coding sequence is TGCGCCAGCAGCAGCGGGACTAGCGGTGTATCCGAGCAGTACTTC.

The V and J genes are TRBV7-3 and TRBJ2-7; possibly TRBD1 for D (5 bases). Germline V gene lookup returns CDR1 SGHTA and CDR2 FQGTGA. The CDR3 contains 14 residues. Trimming cost V 4 bases and J 7 bases, with 17 bases left between them. The CDR3 region has the DNA TGTGCCAGCAGCTCCCAGGGTACCTGGGGTGAGCAGTACTTC. It codes for CASSSQGTWGEQYF.

This clone turned up a few times. The rearrangement joins TRBV7-9 to TRBJ1-5; 9 nucleotides agree with TRBD1. The CDR3 sequence is 16 residues long. V shed 1 base and J 6 bases; nucleotides not matched to a gene: 7. Per the germline V gene, CDR1 is SEHNR and CDR2 is FQNEAQ (reference sequence). CDR3 DNA: TGTGCCAGCAGCTTAGGAACAGGGGGCAACGTTCAGCCCCAGCATTTT. It codes for CASSLGTGGNVQPQHF.

This clone was observed a single time. The gene calls are TRBV7-2 and TRBJ2-7; TRBD1 matches at 7 bases. With 6 bases clipped from V and 3 bases from J, the junction kept 17 bases outside the gene matches. The CDR3 extends over 17 amino acids. Germline V lookup: CDR1 SGHTA, CDR2 FQGNSA. This CDR3 reads CASRFPGGGDSSYEQYF. The CDR3 DNA reads as TGTGCCAGCAGATTTCCCGGCGGTGGGGACAGCAGCTACGAGCAGTACTTC.

This sequence joins TRBV4-2 and TRBJ2-7; D call uncertain. Trimming removed 2 bases at V and 2 bases at J, with 16 bases between. The CDR3 totals 16 residues. Germline CDR1 LGHNA, CDR2 YNFKEQ. The DNA of the CDR3 is TGTGCCAGCAGCCAACAAGCCACTAAGACCCCCTACGAGCAGTACTTC. This encodes CASSQQATKTPYEQYF.

This clone was detected a few times. CDR3 DNA: TGTGCCAGCAGCTTAGTCGGATCTCGGGGCAATGAGCAGTTCTTC. It yields the protein CASSLVGSRGNEQFF. The chain couples TRBV7-2 to TRBJ2-1; D might be TRBD2 (5 bases). The germline CDR1 and CDR2 sequences are SGHTA and FQGNSA. Deletions cut 1 base from V and 6 bases from J, with 13 bases between. The CDR3 consists of 15 residues.

The chain links TRBV19 to TRBJ2-6, with TRBD1 identical over 7 bases. Germline V CDR1 and CDR2: LNHDA, SQIVND (reference sequence). The trim removed 5 bases at V and 7 bases at J, leaving 8 bases unmatched. CDR3 size: 15 residues. DNA for the CDR3: TGTGCCAGTAGTCTCCGGACAGGAGTAGCCAACGTCCTGACTTTC. It translates to CASSLRTGVANVLTF.

This chain joins TRBV28 and TRBJ1-5, with D uncertain. The germline gives CDR1 MDHEN, CDR2 SYDVKM. The CDR3 runs 12 residues. Trimming pared 4 bases from V and 3 bases from J, leaving 4 bases between. This CDR3 is CASSYTNQPQHF. The CDR3 coding sequence is TGTGCCAGCAGTTACACCAATCAGCCCCAGCATTTT.

A single count supports this clone. The chain links TRBV5-1 to TRBJ1-1; 8 bases are a match to TRBD1. Per germline, CDR1 SGHRS and CDR2 YFSETQ. V shed 0 bases, J shed 5 bases, and the junction held 6 bases outside the gene matches. The CDR3 spans 15 residues. CDR3 nucleotides: TGCGCCAGCAGCTTGGACAGGGGGGCGGGGACTGAAGCTTTCTTT. Its translation: CASSLDRGAGTEAFF.

The chain recombines TRBV4-2 with TRBJ2-4; 7 bases align to TRBD1. This CDR3 contains 16 residues. Germline V lookup: CDR1 LGHNA, CDR2 YNFKEQ. Trimming took 4 bases from V and 1 from J; bases not matched to a gene: 7. The CDR3 loop is CASSRNLQGAKNIQYF. The CDR3 DNA is TGTGCCAGCAGCCGGAACTTACAGGGGGCCAAAAACATTCAGTACTTC.

The rearrangement joins TRBV9 to TRBJ2-2; 7 nucleotides agree with TRBD2. Germline CDR1 reads SGDLS; CDR2 reads YYNGEE. V lost 3 bases to trimming and J lost 4 bases; unmatched junction nucleotides: 6. This CDR3 is built from 15 residues. The CDR3 loop is CASSGLGRSTGELFF. CDR3 nucleotide sequence: TGTGCCAGCAGCGGACTCGGGAGGAGCACCGGGGAGCTGTTTTTT.

The chain uses TRBV5-1 and TRBJ2-2, with 7 bases fitting TRBD1. Looked up from germline, CDR1 is SGHRS and CDR2 is YFSETQ. The CDR3 contains 17 residues. Germline trimming cut 1 base from V and 0 bases from J; bases unmatched to any gene: 6. As DNA, the CDR3 is TGCGCCAGCAGCTTGCGAGTACAGGGGTCGAACACCGGGGAGCTGTTTTTT. This codes for CASSLRVQGSNTGELFF.